This entry describes one T cell receptor (beta chain). The data are from a study of OX40 agonist ivuxolimab in advanced cancers. As for the study in general: Patients were under 90% male with ages roughly 20 to 85, mean roughly 55.

Sequenced by immunoSEQ multiplex PCR; TCRdb stores in-frame clones only, minus some. The table includes under 100,000 clones, approximately 90% detected once. Germline CDR1 and CDR2: SGHVS and FQNEAQ. The V end lost 0 bases, the J end lost 0 bases, and 15 bases lay between the germline ends. CDR3 length equals 18 residues. The receptor was derived from an adult with an advanced solid tumor such as melanoma, head and neck, liver or kidney cancer. The rearrangement links TRBV7-8 to TRBJ1-3, with unresolved D. Here the sequenced sample was CD4+ or CD8+ T cells sorted from blood, taken in a trial of the OX40 agonist ivuxolimab. In DNA, the CDR3 is TGTGCCAGCAGCTTAGCGCGGTTCTACACAGTCTCTGGAAACACCATATATTTT. It yields the protein CASSLARFYTVSGNTIYF. The full variable domain, rest sourced from reference TRBV7-8 and TRBJ1-3, is GAGVSQSPRYKVAKRGQDVALRCDPISGHVSLFWYQQALGQGPEFLTYFQNEAQLDKSGLPSDRFFAERPEGSVSTLKIQRTQQEDSAVYLCASSLARFYTVSGNTIYFGEGSWLTVV.